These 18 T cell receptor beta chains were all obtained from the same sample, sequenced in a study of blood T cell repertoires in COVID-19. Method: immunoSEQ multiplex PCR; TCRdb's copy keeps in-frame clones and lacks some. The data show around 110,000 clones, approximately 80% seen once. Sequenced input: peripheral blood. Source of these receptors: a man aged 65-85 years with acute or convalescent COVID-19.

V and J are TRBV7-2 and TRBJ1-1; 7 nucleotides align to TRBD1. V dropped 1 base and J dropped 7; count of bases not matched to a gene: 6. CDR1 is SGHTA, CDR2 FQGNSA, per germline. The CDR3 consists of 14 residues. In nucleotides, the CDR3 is TGTGCCAGCAGCTTAGATTGGCAGGGGGTTGAAGCTTTCTTT. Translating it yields CASSLDWQGVEAFF.

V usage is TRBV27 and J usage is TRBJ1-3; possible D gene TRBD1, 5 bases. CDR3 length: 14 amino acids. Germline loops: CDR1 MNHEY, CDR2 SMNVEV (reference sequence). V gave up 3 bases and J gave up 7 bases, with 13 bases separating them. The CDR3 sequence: CASSFGREGNTIYF. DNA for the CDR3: TGTGCCAGCAGTTTTGGCAGGGAAGGGAACACCATATATTTT.

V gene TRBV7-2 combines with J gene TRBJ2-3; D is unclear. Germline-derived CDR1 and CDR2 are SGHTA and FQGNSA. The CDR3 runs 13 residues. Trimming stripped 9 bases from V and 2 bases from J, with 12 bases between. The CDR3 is CASQGGFTDTQYF. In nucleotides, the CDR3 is TGTGCCAGTCAAGGCGGATTCACAGATACGCAGTATTTT.

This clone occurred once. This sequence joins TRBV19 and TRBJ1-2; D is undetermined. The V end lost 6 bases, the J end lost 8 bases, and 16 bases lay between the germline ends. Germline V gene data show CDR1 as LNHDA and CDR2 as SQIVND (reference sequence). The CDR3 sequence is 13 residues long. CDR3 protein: CASRAREGGGYTF. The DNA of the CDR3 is TGTGCCAGTAGGGCCCGGGAGGGAGGAGGCTACACCTTC. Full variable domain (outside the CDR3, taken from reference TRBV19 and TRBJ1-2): DGGITQSPKYLFRKEGQNVTLSCEQNLNHDAMYWYRQDPGQGLRLIYYSQIVNDFQKGDIAEGYSVSREKKESFPLTVTSAQKNPTAFYLCASRAREGGGYTFGSGTRLTVV.

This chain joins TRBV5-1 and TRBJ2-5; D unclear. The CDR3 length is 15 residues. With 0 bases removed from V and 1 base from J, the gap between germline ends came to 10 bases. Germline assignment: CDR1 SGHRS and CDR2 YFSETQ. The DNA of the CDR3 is TGCGCCAGCAGCTTGGTAGCTTCTTCCCAAGAGACCCAGTACTTC. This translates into CASSLVASSQETQYF.

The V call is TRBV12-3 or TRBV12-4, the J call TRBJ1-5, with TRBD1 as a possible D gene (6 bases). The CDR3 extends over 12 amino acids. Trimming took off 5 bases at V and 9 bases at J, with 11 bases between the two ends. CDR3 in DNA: TGTGCCAGCAGTATCACAGGGTGGCCCCAGCATTTT. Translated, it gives CASSITGWPQHF.

CDR3 sequence (DNA): TGTGCCAGCTCACCACGTGCGGAACCAGATACGCAGTATTTT. This sequence encodes CASSPRAEPDTQYF. This chain links TRBV18 with TRBJ2-3; D not certain. The CDR3 spans 14 residues. Germline V gene sequence: CDR1 KGHSH, CDR2 LQKENI. V was clipped by 1 base and J by 4 bases, with 9 bases between them.

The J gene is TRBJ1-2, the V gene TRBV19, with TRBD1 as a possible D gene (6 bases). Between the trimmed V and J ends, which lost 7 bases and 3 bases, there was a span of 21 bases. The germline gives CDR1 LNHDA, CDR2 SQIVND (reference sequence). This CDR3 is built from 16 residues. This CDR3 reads CASNPVRDTLHYGYTF. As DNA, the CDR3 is TGTGCCAGTAACCCGGTTCGGGACACATTGCACTATGGCTACACCTTC.

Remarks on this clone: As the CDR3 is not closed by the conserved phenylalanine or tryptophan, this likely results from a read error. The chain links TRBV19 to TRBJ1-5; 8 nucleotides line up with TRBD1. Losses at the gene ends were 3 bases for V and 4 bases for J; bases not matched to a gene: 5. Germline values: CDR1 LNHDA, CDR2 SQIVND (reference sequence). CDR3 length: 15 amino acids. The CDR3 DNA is TGTGCCAGTAGTATTAAGGACAGGGAGAATCAGCCCCAGCATCTT. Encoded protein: CASSIKDRENQPQHL.

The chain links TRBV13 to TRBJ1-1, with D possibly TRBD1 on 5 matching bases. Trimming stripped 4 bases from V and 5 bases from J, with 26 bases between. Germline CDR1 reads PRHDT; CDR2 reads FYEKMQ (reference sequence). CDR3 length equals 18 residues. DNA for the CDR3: TGTGCCAGCAGCTCAGTTACCCTCCTGGGGGGTGGGGGGACTGAAGCTTTCTTT. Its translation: CASSSVTLLGGGGTEAFF.

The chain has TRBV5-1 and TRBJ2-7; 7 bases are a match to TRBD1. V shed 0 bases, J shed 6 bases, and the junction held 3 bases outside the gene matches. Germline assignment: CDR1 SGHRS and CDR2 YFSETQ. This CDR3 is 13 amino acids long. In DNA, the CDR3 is TGCGCCAGCAGCTTGGAAGGGGGCCGCGAGCAGTACTTC. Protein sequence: CASSLEGGREQYF.

CDR3 protein: CASSRGDAAQYF. CDR3 DNA: TGTGCCAGCAGCCGCGGGGATGCAGCGCAGTACTTC. The V and J genes are TRBV13 and TRBJ2-7; maybe TRBD2 (6 bases). This CDR3 has 12 amino acids. Germline CDR1 PRHDT, CDR2 FYEKMQ (reference sequence). Trimming removed 5 bases from V and 9 bases from J, with 14 bases in between.

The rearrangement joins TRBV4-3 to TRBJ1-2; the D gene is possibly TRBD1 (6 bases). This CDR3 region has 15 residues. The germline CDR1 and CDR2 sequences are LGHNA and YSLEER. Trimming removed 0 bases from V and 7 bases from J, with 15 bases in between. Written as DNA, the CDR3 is TGCGCCAGCAGCCAAGATCTGAGGGGGGGCTTTGGCTACACCTTC. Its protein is CASSQDLRGGFGYTF.

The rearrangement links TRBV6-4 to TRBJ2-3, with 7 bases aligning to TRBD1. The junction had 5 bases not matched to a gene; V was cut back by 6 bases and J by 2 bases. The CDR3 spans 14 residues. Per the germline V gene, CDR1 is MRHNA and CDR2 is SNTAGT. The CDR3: CASSRGQDTDTQYF. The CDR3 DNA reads TGTGCCAGCAGCCGAGGACAGGACACAGATACGCAGTATTTT.

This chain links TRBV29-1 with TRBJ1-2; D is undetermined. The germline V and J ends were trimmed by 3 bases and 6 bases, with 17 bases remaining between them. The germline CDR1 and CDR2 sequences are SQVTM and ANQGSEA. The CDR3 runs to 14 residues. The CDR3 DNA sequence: TGCAGCGTTGAGTACCTCCGGGGTCACGATGGCTACACCTTC. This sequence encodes CSVEYLRGHDGYTF.

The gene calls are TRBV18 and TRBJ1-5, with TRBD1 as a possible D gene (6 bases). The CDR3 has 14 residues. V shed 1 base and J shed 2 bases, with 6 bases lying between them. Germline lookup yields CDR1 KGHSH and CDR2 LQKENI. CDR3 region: CASSPRQGNQPQHF. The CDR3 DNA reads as TGTGCCAGCTCACCACGACAGGGCAATCAGCCCCAGCATTTT.

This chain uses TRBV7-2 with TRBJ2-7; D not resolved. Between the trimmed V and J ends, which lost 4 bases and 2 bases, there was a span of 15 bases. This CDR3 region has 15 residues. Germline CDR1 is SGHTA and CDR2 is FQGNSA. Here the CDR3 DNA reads TGTGCCAGCAGCTCATCAGTTTCCTCGACCTACGAGCAGTACTTC. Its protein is CASSSSVSSTYEQYF. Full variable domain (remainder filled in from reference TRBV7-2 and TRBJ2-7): GAGVSQSPSNKVTEKGKDVELRCDPISGHTALYWYRQSLGQGLEFLIYFQGNSAPDKSGLPSDRFSAERTGGSVSTLTIQRTQQEDSAVYLCASSSSVSSTYEQYFGPGTRLTVT.

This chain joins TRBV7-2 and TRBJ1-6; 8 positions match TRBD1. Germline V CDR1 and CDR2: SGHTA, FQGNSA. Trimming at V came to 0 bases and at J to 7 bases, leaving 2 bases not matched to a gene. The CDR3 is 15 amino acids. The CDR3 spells CASSLAQGANSPLHF. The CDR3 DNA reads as TGTGCCAGCAGCTTAGCCCAGGGGGCCAATTCACCCCTCCACTTT. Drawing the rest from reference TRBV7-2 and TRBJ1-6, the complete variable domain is GAGVSQSPSNKVTEKGKDVELRCDPISGHTALYWYRQSLGQGLEFLIYFQGNSAPDKSGLPSDRFSAERTGGSVSTLTIQRTQQEDSAVYLCASSLAQGANSPLHFGNGTRLTVT.